The 22 T cell receptor beta chains listed next were all sequenced from one sample in a study of T cell responses to AZD1222 COVID-19 vaccine. Using immunoSEQ multiplex PCR, the repertoire was profiled, and TCRdb retains in-frame clones only, with some absent. Of nearly 110,000 clones listed, approximately 90% are singletons. The specimen was peripheral blood, collected 28 days after the second AZD1222 dose. All receptors derive from an adult who received the AZD1222 COVID-19 vaccine.

Only a few counts were recorded for this clone. The genes are TRBV15 and TRBJ1-2; TRBD1 agrees at 8 bases. V was clipped by 4 bases and J by 4 bases; unmatched bases: 17. Germline V gives CDR1 LNHNV, CDR2 YYDKDF (reference sequence). The CDR3 contains 18 residues. CDR3 loop: CATSTLDRAPALAYGYTF. DNA of the CDR3: TGTGCCACCAGCACCCTGGACAGGGCACCCGCCCTTGCCTATGGCTACACCTTC. The variable domain in full, with the rest retrieved from reference TRBV15 and TRBJ1-2, is DAMVIQNPRYQVTQFGKPVTLSCSQTLNHNVMYWYQQKSSQAPKLLFHYYDKDFNNEADTPDNFQSRRPNTSFCFLDIRSPGLGDTAMYLCATSTLDRAPALAYGYTFGSGTRLTVV.

The chain joins TRBV4-1 to TRBJ1-6; D is unresolved. Trimming took 0 bases from V and 10 from J, leaving 13 bases between them. Per the germline V gene, CDR1 is MGHRA and CDR2 is YSYEKL. The CDR3 extends over 15 amino acids. This chain's CDR3 is CASSQDPSFRSPLHF. In DNA form, the CDR3 reads TGCGCCAGCAGCCAAGATCCGTCTTTTCGATCACCCCTCCACTTT.

The rearrangement links TRBV6-4 to TRBJ1-1; D is unclear. The length of the CDR3 is 13 residues. Germline CDR1 and CDR2: MRHNA and SNTAGT. The V end lost 3 bases, the J end lost 2 bases, and 7 bases lay between the germline ends. DNA for the CDR3: TGTGCCAGCAGTGATTCAATTAACACTGAAGCTTTCTTT. Translation gives CASSDSINTEAFF.

The V gene is TRBV7-6, the J gene TRBJ2-3, with D possibly being TRBD2 (6 bases). The V and J ends lost 6 bases and 2 bases respectively, with 15 bases between them. Germline CDR1 and CDR2: SGHVS and FNYEAQ. This CDR3 spans 15 amino acids. As DNA, the CDR3 is TGTGCCAGCAGGCTCGGCGGGGATCCCACAGATACGCAGTATTTT. Translating it yields CASRLGGDPTDTQYF.

This chain links TRBV30 with TRBJ2-7, with 7 bases fitting TRBD1. The CDR3 consists of 13 residues. CDR1 and CDR2 from the germline V gene are GTSNPN and SVGIG (reference sequence). Unmatched junction bases numbered 9, after V lost 7 bases and J lost 3 bases. The CDR3 DNA reads as TGTGCCTCTACCGGGACAGTTTTCTACGAGCAGTACTTC. This gives the protein CASTGTVFYEQYF.

This chain connects TRBV13 to TRBJ1-3; no firm D call. The germline V gene has CDR1 PRHDT and CDR2 FYEKMQ (reference sequence). There are 16 residues in the CDR3. Trimming removed 0 bases from V and 3 bases from J, with 12 bases in between. DNA for the CDR3: TGTGCCAGCAGCTTAGGGTTCGGCGGGGATGGAAACACCATATATTTT. Residues: CASSLGFGGDGNTIYF.

The chain recombines TRBV4-1 with TRBJ2-1; the D is unclear. CDR3 length equals 16 residues. Between the trimmed V and J ends, which lost 0 bases and 6 bases, there was a span of 15 bases. Per germline, CDR1 MGHRA and CDR2 YSYEKL. CDR3 DNA sequence: TGCGCCAGCAGCCAAGACGCACCCCCCCCGAGCAATGAGCAGTTCTTC. Its protein product is CASSQDAPPPSNEQFF.

The rearrangement joins TRBV24-1 to TRBJ1-2; possible D gene TRBD1, 5 bases. Germline V gives CDR1 KGHDR, CDR2 SFDVKD. V shed 3 bases and J shed 7 bases, with 14 bases lying between them. The CDR3 runs to 14 residues. In nucleotides, the CDR3 is TGTGCCACCAGTGATCACAGGATTGAAGGTGGCTACACCTTC. Amino acid sequence: CATSDHRIEGGYTF.

CDR3 nucleotide sequence: TGCAGTGCTAGGGATCAAGAGACCCAGTACTTC. Translation gives CSARDQETQYF. The rearrangement uses TRBV20-1 and TRBJ2-5, with no clear D. V shed 3 bases and J shed 2 bases, with 4 bases lying between them. CDR1 DFQATT and CDR2 SNEGSKA come from the germline V gene (reference sequence). The CDR3 sequence is 11 residues long.

The chain carries TRBV6-5 and TRBJ2-1; D not resolved. The length of the CDR3 is 13 residues. V was pared by 6 bases and J by 9 bases, with 15 bases between. Germline V gene lookup returns CDR1 MNHEY and CDR2 SVGAGI. CDR3 bases: TGTGCCAGCAGAGCGATGGGGTCGGCTGAGCAGTTCTTC. Translation: CASRAMGSAEQFF.

CDR3: CASSSQPGQGNYGYTF. The CDR3 DNA sequence: TGTGCCAGCAGTTCACAACCGGGACAGGGAAACTATGGCTACACCTTC. The V gene is TRBV28, the J gene TRBJ1-2; TRBD1 matches at 9 bases. V was pared by 4 bases and J by 2 bases, with 8 bases of the junction left unmatched. This CDR3 region has 16 residues. CDR1 MDHEN and CDR2 SYDVKM come from the germline V gene.

This rearrangement joins TRBV2 to TRBJ1-2; no definite D call. Germline CDR1 SNHLY, CDR2 FYNNEI. This CDR3 comprises 11 residues. V was pared by 4 bases and J by 7 bases, with 7 bases between. CDR3 amino acids: CASSGEGGYTF. CDR3 bases: TGTGCCAGCAGTGGGGAGGGTGGCTACACCTTC.

The CDR3 sequence is CASRSGQGLTGELFF. The CDR3 bases are TGTGCCAGCAGATCGGGACAGGGTCTCACCGGGGAGCTGTTTTTT. The chain couples TRBV7-9 to TRBJ2-2; 9 bases match TRBD1. Germline values: CDR1 SEHNR, CDR2 FQNEAQ (reference sequence). The ends lost 6 bases at V and 4 bases at J; junction bases unmatched: 6. The CDR3 sequence is 15 residues long.

This clone was counted once. The chain links TRBV30 to TRBJ1-1; D may be TRBD1 (6 bases). This CDR3 has 13 residues. From germline, CDR1 is GTSNPN and CDR2 SVGIG (reference sequence). Trimming pared 2 bases from V and 1 base from J, leaving 8 bases between. The CDR3 DNA sequence: TGTGCCTGGAGTCAACAGGGGAACACTGAAGCTTTCTTT. Protein: CAWSQQGNTEAFF. The full variable domain, rest sourced from reference TRBV30 and TRBJ1-1, is SQTIHQWPATLVQPVGSPLSLECTVEGTSNPNLYWYRQAAGRGLQLLFYSVGIGQISSEVPQNLSASRPQDRQFILSSKKLLLSDSGFYLCAWSQQGNTEAFFGQGTRLTVV.

A word on this clone: One junction end disagrees with the germline gene, perhaps due to a read error. The genes are TRBV5-8 and TRBJ2-7; D is possibly TRBD1 (6 bases). CDR1 is SGHTS and CDR2 is YDEGEE in the germline V gene. The CDR3 spans 9 residues. The CDR3 region has the DNA TGTGCCAGCAGCTGGGGACACATCTTC. Translated: CASSWGHIF.

The gene calls are TRBV5-1 and TRBJ2-3; the match to TRBD2 covers 7 bases. This CDR3 is built from 13 residues. The V gene's germline CDR1 is SGHRS and CDR2 YFSETQ. The V gene end was trimmed by 7 bases and the J gene end by 1 base; junction bases not matched to a gene: 3. The CDR3 loop is CASARGGTDTQYF. In DNA form, the CDR3 reads TGCGCCAGCGCCCGGGGGGGCACAGATACGCAGTATTTT.

A few counts support this clone. The rearrangement joins TRBV15 to TRBJ2-7, with TRBD1 as a possible D gene (5 bases). CDR3 size: 15 residues. Germline lookup yields CDR1 LNHNV and CDR2 YYDKDF (reference sequence). The ends were cut back, 4 bases at V and 0 bases at J, with 13 bases in the middle. This chain's CDR3 is CATSIGVVGSYEQYF. CDR3 nucleotide sequence: TGTGCCACCAGCATAGGGGTAGTAGGCTCCTACGAGCAGTACTTC.

The rearrangement links TRBV28 to TRBJ2-7; unclear D gene. Germline assignment: CDR1 MDHEN and CDR2 SYDVKM. V was cut by 3 bases and J by 4 bases, with 13 bases left in between. The CDR3 spans 14 residues. The CDR3 sequence: CASSFGIGLYEQYF. CDR3 in DNA: TGTGCCAGCAGTTTTGGCATCGGGTTGTACGAGCAGTACTTC.

The chain is built from TRBV12-3 or TRBV12-4 and TRBJ1-2; D not resolved. V was pared by 3 bases and J by 8 bases, with 10 bases between. This CDR3 region has 12 residues. In DNA, the CDR3 is TGTGCCAGCAGTTTCGGCCCTTCGGGCTACACCTTC. This encodes CASSFGPSGYTF.

The chain couples TRBV3-1 (or the pseudogene TRBV3-2) to TRBJ1-4; D call uncertain. V lost 4 bases and J lost 7, with 10 bases in between. This CDR3 contains 13 residues. In germline, CDR1 is LGHDT, CDR2 YNNKEL (reference sequence). In nucleotides, the CDR3 is TGTGCCAGCAGCCTCCAAGGGTCTGAAAAACTGTTTTTT. Residues: CASSLQGSEKLFF.

This rearrangement joins TRBV11-2 to TRBJ2-7; D unclear. Deletions cut 5 bases from V and 3 bases from J, with 14 bases between. CDR1 and CDR2 (germline): SGHAT, FQNNGV. The CDR3 length is 14 residues. DNA of the CDR3: TGTGCCAGCAGCCTAGGTAGGGCAATCTACGAGCAGTACTTC. Protein product: CASSLGRAIYEQYF. Together with reference TRBV11-2 and TRBJ2-7, the CDR3 gives the full variable domain: EAGVAQSPRYKIIEKRQSVAFWCNPISGHATLYWYQQILGQGPKLLIQFQNNGVVDDSQLPKDRFSAERLKGVDSTLKIQPAKLEDSAVYLCASSLGRAIYEQYFGPGTRLTVT.

The chain links TRBV5-1 to TRBJ1-6; unclear D gene. The CDR3 extends over 13 amino acids. Per germline, CDR1 SGHRS and CDR2 YFSETQ. The V gene lost 4 bases and the J gene lost 4 bases, with 6 bases spanning the gap. CDR3 sequence (DNA): TGCGCCAGCAGCGGTGAATATAATTCACCCCTCCACTTT. Its protein product is CASSGEYNSPLHF.